Listed here are 21 T cell receptor beta chains from one sample, sequenced in a study of blood T cell repertoires in COVID-19. The protocol was immunoSEQ multiplex PCR, while the TCRdb copy is restricted to in-frame clones and leaves out a portion. In the table there are some 200,000 clones, roughly 88% of which are singletons. Sequenced: peripheral blood. The receptors originated from a man younger than 30 with active or convalescent COVID-19.

The V gene is TRBV15, the J gene TRBJ1-1; 7 nucleotides line up with TRBD1. Germline-derived CDR1 and CDR2 are LNHNV and YYDKDF (reference sequence). Germline trimming cut 1 base from V and 11 bases from J; bases unmatched to any gene: 13. The CDR3 length is 15 residues. The CDR3 loop is CATSRGGGAGSRAFF. The CDR3 DNA sequence: TGTGCCACCAGCAGAGGAGGGGGCGCGGGCTCCCGGGCTTTCTTT.

This chain joins TRBV3-1 (or the pseudogene TRBV3-2) and TRBJ1-5; 10 bases map to TRBD1. CDR1 LGHDT and CDR2 YNNKEL come from the germline V gene (reference sequence). The CDR3 has 17 amino acids. V shed 4 bases, J shed 1 base, and the junction held 7 bases outside the gene matches. CDR3 nucleotide sequence: TGTGCCAGCAGCCCAACCGGGACAGGGGTAAGCAATCAGCCCCAGCATTTT. Its translation is CASSPTGTGVSNQPQHF.

This clone has only one observation. Other DNA variants within this sample encode the same CDR3. This rearrangement joins TRBV6-1 to TRBJ1-1; a possible D gene is TRBD1 (5 bases). The CDR3 consists of 14 residues. Germline CDR1 and CDR2: MNHNS and SASEGT. V shed 2 bases and J shed 0 bases, with 7 bases lying between them. CDR3 in amino acids: CASSETGVNTEAFF. Written as DNA, the CDR3 is TGTGCCAGCAGTGAAACAGGAGTGAACACTGAAGCTTTCTTT.

The chain employs TRBV19 and TRBJ1-5; no clear D. The ends were cut back, 5 bases at V and 5 bases at J, with 13 bases in the middle. The CDR3 is 14 residues long. Germline-derived CDR1 and CDR2 are LNHDA and SQIVND (reference sequence). The CDR3 DNA reads TGTGCCAGTAGTTCACGACGGAGCGATCAGCCCCAGCATTTT. Amino acid sequence: CASSSRRSDQPQHF.

This clone occurred a few times. The genes are TRBV9 and TRBJ1-5; TRBD1 is a possible D gene (6 bases). Trimming removed 3 bases from V and 11 bases from J, with 15 bases in between. This CDR3 region has 13 residues. Germline V gene data show CDR1 as SGDLS and CDR2 as YYNGEE. As DNA, the CDR3 is TGTGCCAGCAGCGCTGGGGAGGGACAAGCCCAGCATTTT. Protein: CASSAGEGQAQHF.

The gene calls are TRBV6-5 and TRBJ1-1; 8 bases agree with TRBD1. V was pared by 7 bases and J by 4 bases, with 5 bases of the junction left unmatched. Per the germline V gene, CDR1 is MNHEY and CDR2 is SVGAGI. The CDR3 runs to 13 residues. The CDR3 DNA follows: TGTGCCAGCACCGTAACAGGGGGCACTGAAGCTTTCTTT. Translating it yields CASTVTGGTEAFF.

The CDR3 coding sequence is TGTGCCAGCGGGGACAGGGTATACAATGAGCAGTTCTTC. Translating it yields CASGDRVYNEQFF. V is TRBV2 and J is TRBJ2-1; 9 bases agree with TRBD1. The CDR3 length is 13 residues. Germline V lookup: CDR1 SNHLY, CDR2 FYNNEI. J gave up 4 bases and V 8 bases, and 3 bases lay outside the gene matches.

The chain carries TRBV19 and TRBJ1-5; TRBD1 might be the D (5 bases). The CDR3 contains 19 residues. The germline V gene has CDR1 LNHDA and CDR2 SQIVND (reference sequence). The V end was cut by 3 bases, the J end by 1 base, with 22 bases between. As DNA, the CDR3 is TGTGCCAGTAGTATTGATGGTGCCCGGGCTTCAGGGAGCAATCAGCCCCAGCATTTT. It is translated as CASSIDGARASGSNQPQHF.

CDR3 amino acids: CASKQDTGELFF. The CDR3, as DNA: TGCGCCAGCAAACAAGACACCGGGGAGCTGTTTTTT. The chain uses TRBV10-1 and TRBJ2-2, with D unclear. V lost 7 bases to trimming and J lost 3 bases, with 6 bases between them. The CDR3 is 12 residues long. Germline V gives CDR1 WNHNN, CDR2 SYGVQD (reference sequence).

On this clone: Other DNA sequences in the sample encode the same CDR3. The V gene is TRBV30, the J gene TRBJ1-1; D not resolved. The ends were cut back, 3 bases at V and 2 bases at J, with 13 bases in the middle. Per germline, CDR1 GTSNPN and CDR2 SVGIG (reference sequence). This CDR3 has 14 amino acids. For the CDR3, the DNA is TGTGCCTGGAGCGCCTTAAGAGCAAACACTGAAGCTTTCTTT. Encoded protein: CAWSALRANTEAFF.

The CDR3 region is CASSFGEYSNQPQHF. The CDR3 nucleotides are TGCGCCAGCAGCTTCGGAGAGTATAGCAATCAGCCCCAGCATTTT. The genes are TRBV5-1 and TRBJ1-5; D remains ambiguous. Trimming took 2 bases from V and 0 from J, leaving 9 bases between them. Germline CDR1 and CDR2: SGHRS and YFSETQ. This CDR3 is 15 amino acids long. Based on the CDR3 plus reference TRBV5-1 and TRBJ1-5, the full variable domain is KAGVTQTPRYLIKTRGQQVTLSCSPISGHRSVSWYQQTPGQGLQFLFEYFSETQRNKGNFPGRFSGRQFSNSRSEMNVSTLELGDSALYLCASSFGEYSNQPQHFGDGTRLSIL.

This clone was seen only once. V usage is TRBV10-3 and J usage is TRBJ2-5; 9 bases are a match to TRBD1. The CDR3 totals 16 residues. From germline, CDR1 is ENHRY and CDR2 SYGVKD. J lost 10 bases, V lost 10 bases, and 22 bases had no gene match. The CDR3 here is CATAPAGTGLKPLQYF. In DNA form, the CDR3 reads TGTGCCACAGCACCTGCCGGGACAGGGCTAAAACCCCTCCAGTACTTC.

This clone came up once. V and J are TRBV4-2 and TRBJ2-7; D is ambiguous. The CDR3 spans 16 residues. Germline V gene sequence: CDR1 LGHNA, CDR2 YNFKEQ. V lost 3 bases and J 1 base, leaving 16 bases between the germline ends. CDR3 sequence reads: CASSQVLSSVSYEQYF. The CDR3 DNA sequence: TGTGCCAGCAGCCAGGTGTTGAGTAGTGTTTCCTACGAGCAGTACTTC.

This clone was seen once. The chain uses TRBV5-1 and TRBJ2-7; 7 bases map to TRBD2. CDR3 length: 15 residues. CDR1 is SGHRS and CDR2 is YFSETQ in the germline V gene. V dropped 4 bases and J dropped 0; count of bases not matched to a gene: 7. DNA of the CDR3: TGCGCCAGCAGCGAACTAGCGTCGAGCTCCTACGAGCAGTACTTC. Its translation: CASSELASSSYEQYF. Looking up the rest from reference TRBV5-1 and TRBJ2-7 gives the full variable domain: KAGVTQTPRYLIKTRGQQVTLSCSPISGHRSVSWYQQTPGQGLQFLFEYFSETQRNKGNFPGRFSGRQFSNSRSEMNVSTLELGDSALYLCASSELASSSYEQYFGPGTRLTVT.

This clone appeared a single time. The chain employs TRBV6-1 and TRBJ2-7; no firm D call. Germline V lookup: CDR1 MNHNS, CDR2 SASEGT. The CDR3 spans 14 residues. V was trimmed by 2 bases and J by 5 bases, leaving 13 bases between them. The DNA of the CDR3 is TGTGCCAGCAGTGAATCGGTCTCCACCGACGAGCAGTACTTC. Residues: CASSESVSTDEQYF.

This clone was observed a few times. Other DNA sequences in the same sample also yield this CDR3. CDR3 amino acids: CASSIQGTGELFF. CDR3 in DNA: TGTGCCAGTAGTATACAGGGTACCGGGGAGCTGTTTTTT. The genes are TRBV19 and TRBJ2-2; a weak D match, TRBD1 (5 bases). The CDR3 extends over 13 amino acids. The V and J ends lost 2 bases and 5 bases respectively, with 6 bases between them. Germline CDR1 LNHDA, CDR2 SQIVND (reference sequence).

V gene TRBV28 combines with J gene TRBJ1-2, with 7 bases fitting TRBD1. The junction had 16 bases not matched to a gene; V was cut back by 10 bases and J by 8 bases. Germline loops: CDR1 MDHEN, CDR2 SYDVKM. The CDR3 is made up of 14 amino acids. In nucleotides, the CDR3 is TGTGCCACCAAGACAGGGACCGGGATCGAAGGCTACACCTTC. It codes for CATKTGTGIEGYTF.

The chain uses TRBV19 and TRBJ1-5, with TRBD1 matching 10 bases. V dropped 6 bases and J dropped 4; count of bases not matched to a gene: 12. Germline lookup yields CDR1 LNHDA and CDR2 SQIVND (reference sequence). The CDR3 totals 17 residues. Here the CDR3 DNA reads TGTGCCAGTAGCTTGACAGGGGGCTTAAGTCGGAATCAGCCCCAGCATTTT. As protein: CASSLTGGLSRNQPQHF.

This chain connects TRBV7-8 to TRBJ1-1; D gene ambiguous. Germline CDR1 SGHVS, CDR2 FQNEAQ. V lost 4 bases and J 4 bases, leaving 13 bases between the germline ends. This CDR3 is 14 amino acids long. The CDR3 DNA sequence: TGTGCCAGCAGCTCGCGCGAGGGTCGCACTGAAGCTTTCTTT. This encodes CASSSREGRTEAFF.

The chain's CDR3 is CASRDRASTDTQYF. The DNA for the CDR3 is TGTGCCAGCAGGGACAGGGCTAGCACAGATACGCAGTATTTT. The gene calls are TRBV7-2 and TRBJ2-3; 8 bases map to TRBD1. The trim removed 6 bases at V and 0 bases at J, leaving 2 bases unmatched. CDR1 and CDR2 from the germline V gene are SGHTA and FQGNSA. The length of the CDR3 is 14 residues.

This sequence joins TRBV19 and TRBJ1-1; tentatively, D is TRBD1 (6 bases). Trimming removed 1 base from V and 4 bases from J, with 13 bases in between. Germline CDR1 LNHDA, CDR2 SQIVND (reference sequence). This CDR3 contains 15 residues. CDR3 loop: CASSIAEGVGTEAFF. The DNA for the CDR3 is TGTGCCAGTAGTATAGCAGAGGGGGTGGGCACTGAAGCTTTCTTT.